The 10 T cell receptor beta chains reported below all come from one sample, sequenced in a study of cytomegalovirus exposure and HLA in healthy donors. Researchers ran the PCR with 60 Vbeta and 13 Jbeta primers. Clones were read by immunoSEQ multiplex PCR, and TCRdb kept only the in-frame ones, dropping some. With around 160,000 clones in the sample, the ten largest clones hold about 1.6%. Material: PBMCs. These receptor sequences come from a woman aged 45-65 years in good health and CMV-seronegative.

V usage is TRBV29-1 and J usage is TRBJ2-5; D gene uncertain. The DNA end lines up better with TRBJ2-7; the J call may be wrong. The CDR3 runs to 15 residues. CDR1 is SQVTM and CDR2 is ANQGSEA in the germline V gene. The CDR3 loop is CSLQCPETVAYEQYF. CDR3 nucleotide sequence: TGCAGCCTTCAATGTCCAGAAACAGTTGCCTACGAGCAGTACTTC.

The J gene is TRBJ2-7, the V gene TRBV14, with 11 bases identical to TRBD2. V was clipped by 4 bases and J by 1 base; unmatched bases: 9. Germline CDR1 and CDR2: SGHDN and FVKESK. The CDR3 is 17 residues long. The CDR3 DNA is TGTGCCAGCAGCCGCGTAGCGGGAGGGCTTTCTTCCTACGAGCAGTACTTC. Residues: CASSRVAGGLSSYEQYF.

This CDR3 is CASSLGLAVSDTQYF. Here the CDR3 DNA reads TGTGCCAGCAGCTTGGGACTAGCGGTTTCAGATACGCAGTATTTT. The chain has TRBV5-6 and TRBJ2-3, with 9 bases lining up with TRBD2. V shed 0 bases and J 4 bases; nucleotides not matched to a gene: 3. Per germline, CDR1 SGHDT and CDR2 YYEEEE. The CDR3 totals 15 residues.

CDR3 residues: CATSRDLTSYEQYF. CDR3 DNA sequence: TGTGCCACCAGCAGAGATCTAACCTCTTACGAGCAGTACTTC. V and J are TRBV15 and TRBJ2-7; unclear D gene. Germline V gene data show CDR1 as LNHNV and CDR2 as YYDKDF (reference sequence). The V end was cut by 0 bases, the J end by 4 bases, with 10 bases between. This CDR3 is built from 14 residues.

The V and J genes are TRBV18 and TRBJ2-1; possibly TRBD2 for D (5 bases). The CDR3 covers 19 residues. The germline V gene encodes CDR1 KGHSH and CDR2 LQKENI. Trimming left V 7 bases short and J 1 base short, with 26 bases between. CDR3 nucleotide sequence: TGTGCCAGCTTCGCTAACCCCGATCGGGGAGTAGGATCCTACAATGAGCAGTTCTTC. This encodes CASFANPDRGVGSYNEQFF.

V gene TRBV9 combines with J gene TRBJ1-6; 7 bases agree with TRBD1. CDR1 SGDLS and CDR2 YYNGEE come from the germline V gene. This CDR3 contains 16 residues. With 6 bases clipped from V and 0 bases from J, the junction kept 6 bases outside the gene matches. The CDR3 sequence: CASTQTGNSYNSPLHF. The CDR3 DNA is TGTGCCAGCACCCAGACAGGGAACTCCTATAATTCACCCCTCCACTTT.

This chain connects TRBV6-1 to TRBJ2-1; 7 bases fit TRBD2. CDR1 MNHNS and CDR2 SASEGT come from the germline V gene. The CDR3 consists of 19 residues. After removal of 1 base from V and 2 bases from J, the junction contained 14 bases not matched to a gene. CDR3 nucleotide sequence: TGTGCCAGCAGTGAAGTACTAGCGAAGATAGGAGGCCCCTACAATGAGCAGTTCTTC. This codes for CASSEVLAKIGGPYNEQFF.

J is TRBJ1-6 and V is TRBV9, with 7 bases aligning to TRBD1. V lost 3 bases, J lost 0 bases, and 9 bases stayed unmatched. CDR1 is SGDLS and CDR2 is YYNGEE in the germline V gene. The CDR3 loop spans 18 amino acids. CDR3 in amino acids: CASSAAVGQSSYNSPLHF. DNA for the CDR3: TGTGCCAGCAGCGCAGCTGTGGGACAGAGCTCCTATAATTCACCCCTCCACTTT.

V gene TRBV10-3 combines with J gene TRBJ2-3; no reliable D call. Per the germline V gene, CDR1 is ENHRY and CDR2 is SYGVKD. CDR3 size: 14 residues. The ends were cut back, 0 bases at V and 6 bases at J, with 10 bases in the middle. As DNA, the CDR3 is TGTGCCATCAGTGAGTCTACCGCACGGGATACGCAGTATTTT. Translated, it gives CAISESTARDTQYF.

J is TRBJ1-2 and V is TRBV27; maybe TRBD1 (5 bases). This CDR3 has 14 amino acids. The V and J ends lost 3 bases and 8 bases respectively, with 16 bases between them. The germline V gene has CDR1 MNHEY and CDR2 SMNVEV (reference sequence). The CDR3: CASSFIPRVEGYTF. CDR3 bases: TGTGCCAGCAGTTTCATCCCCAGGGTTGAAGGCTACACCTTC.